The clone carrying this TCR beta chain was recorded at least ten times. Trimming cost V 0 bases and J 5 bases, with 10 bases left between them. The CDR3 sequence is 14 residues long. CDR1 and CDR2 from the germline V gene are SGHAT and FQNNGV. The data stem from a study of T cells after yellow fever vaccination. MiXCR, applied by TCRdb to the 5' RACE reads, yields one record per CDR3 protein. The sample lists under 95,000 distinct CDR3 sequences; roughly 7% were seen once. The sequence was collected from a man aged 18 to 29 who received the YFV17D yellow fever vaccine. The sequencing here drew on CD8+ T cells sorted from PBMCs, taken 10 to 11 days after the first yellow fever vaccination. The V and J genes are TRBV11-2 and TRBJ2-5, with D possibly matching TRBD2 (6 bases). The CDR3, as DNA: TGTGCCAGCAGCTTAGAGGTGGGAGGCGAGACCCAGTACTTC. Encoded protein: CASSLEVGGETQYF.